These 13 T cell receptor beta chains came from one sample sequenced in a study of breast tumors, draining lymph nodes, adjacent tissues. TCRdb called the multiplex PCR reads again in MiXCR, with one record for every CDR3 protein. The sample shows more than 50,000 distinct CDR3 sequences, less than 60% of them seen only once. Sequenced input: breast tumor tissue. The receptors come from a female donor with breast cancer. Some clones in this sample may be carry-over from other donors' samples.

J is TRBJ2-5 and V is TRBV20-1; D tentatively reads TRBD1 or TRBD2 (6 bases each). V was pared by 2 bases and J by 4 bases, with 8 bases between. Looked up from germline, CDR1 is DFQATT and CDR2 is SNEGSKA (reference sequence). This CDR3 has 12 amino acids. Here the CDR3 reads CSARRGVETQYF. The DNA for the CDR3 is TGCAGTGCTAGAAGGGGGGTAGAGACCCAGTACTTC.

This chain connects TRBV24-1 to TRBJ2-7, with 11 bases lining up with TRBD2. There are 16 residues in the CDR3. V lost 6 bases and J lost 2; bases outside the gene matches: 8. Per germline, CDR1 KGHDR and CDR2 SFDVKD. The CDR3, as DNA: TGTGCCACCAGTACCCCCGGGACTAGCGGAACCTACGAGCAGTACTTC. Its protein is CATSTPGTSGTYEQYF.

This clonotype was detected only once. The chain employs TRBV5-1 and TRBJ2-2; 7 bases match TRBD1. J lost 6 bases, V lost 3 bases, and 11 bases had no gene match. Germline V gene lookup returns CDR1 SGHRS and CDR2 YFSETQ. CDR3 length: 16 residues. CDR3: CASSSLKGQSAGELFF. Written as DNA, the CDR3 is TGCGCCAGCAGCTCTTTGAAGGGACAGTCCGCCGGGGAGCTGTTTTTT.

Notes on this clonotype: At one end the junction does not follow the germline gene, possibly because of a read error. This sequence joins TRBV4-1 and TRBJ2-5; D ambiguous. The CDR3 extends over 13 amino acids. Germline CDR1 and CDR2: MGHRA and YSYEKL. CDR3 protein: CASSSATQETRYF. In DNA form, the CDR3 reads TGCGCCAGCAGCTCCGCGACACAAGAGACCCGGTACTTC.

A few counts support this clonotype. This clone may be a read error of a much larger clone one base away. This rearrangement joins TRBV13 to TRBJ1-4; D may be TRBD1 (5 bases). Germline V lookup: CDR1 PRHDT, CDR2 FYEKMQ (reference sequence). V lost 5 bases, J lost 0 bases, and 19 bases lay in between. There are 18 residues in the CDR3. CDR3 DNA: TGTGCCAGCAGCAGGATGACAGAGGATATTGCAACTAATGAAAAACTGTTTTTT. Protein sequence: CASSRMTEDIATNEKLFF.

This chain links TRBV9 with TRBJ2-2; perhaps TRBD2 as D (5 bases). The V gene's germline CDR1 is SGDLS and CDR2 YYNGEE. This CDR3 region has 14 residues. V was trimmed by 0 bases and J by 7 bases, leaving 10 bases between them. The CDR3 coding sequence is TGTGCCAGCAGCGTAGTCGTGGCGGGCGGGGAGCTGTTTTTT. It is translated as CASSVVVAGGELFF. The full variable domain, rest sourced from reference TRBV9 and TRBJ2-2, is DSGVTQTPKHLITATGQRVTLRCSPRSGDLSVYWYQQSLDQGLQFLIQYYNGEERAKGNILERFSAQQFPDLHSELNLSSLELGDSALYFCASSVVVAGGELFFGEGSRLTVL.

This chain connects TRBV19 to TRBJ1-5; D unclear. CDR3 length: 13 amino acids. Germline V CDR1 and CDR2: LNHDA, SQIVND (reference sequence). V dropped 2 bases and J dropped 5 bases, with 7 bases sitting between them. CDR3 in DNA: TGTGCCAGTAGTATACAAGGGTATCAGCCCCAGCATTTT. This encodes CASSIQGYQPQHF.

The table lists this clonotype with a count of one. The chain recombines TRBV24-1 with TRBJ2-1, with 11 nucleotides matching TRBD2. Germline lookup yields CDR1 KGHDR and CDR2 SFDVKD. The CDR3 totals 17 residues. With 3 bases clipped from V and 8 bases from J, the junction kept 11 bases outside the gene matches. This chain's CDR3 is CATSDPLALAGADEQFF. CDR3 coding DNA: TGTGCCACCAGTGATCCCCTTGCACTAGCGGGAGCGGATGAGCAGTTCTTC.

This clonotype was seen ten or more times. Possible read error: a much larger clone is one base away. The chain links TRBV20-1 to TRBJ2-1; D is unresolved. The CDR3 extends over 12 amino acids. Germline V gene lookup returns CDR1 DFQATT and CDR2 SNEGSKA (reference sequence). The CDR3 is CSASNQYNEPFF. The CDR3 DNA reads TGCAGTGCTAGTAACCAATACAATGAGCCGTTCTTC.

This clonotype was seen more than once but under ten times. The gene calls are TRBV16 and TRBJ1-1; D may be TRBD1 (5 bases). The CDR3 is 15 amino acids. CDR1 and CDR2 (germline): KGHSY, FQNENV. V lost 0 bases and J 3 bases, leaving 11 bases between the germline ends. The CDR3 DNA reads TGTGCCAGCAGCCAATCAGGGAAGGGGTACACTGAAGCTTTCTTT. Translated: CASSQSGKGYTEAFF.

This clonotype was detected only a few times. A read error is possible here, since a much larger clone lies one base away. The J gene is TRBJ2-7, the V gene TRBV6-1; D is perhaps TRBD1 (6 bases). The CDR3 is 13 residues long. Germline V gene data show CDR1 as MNHNS and CDR2 as SASEGT. This CDR3 is CASSDIGGYEQCF. In nucleotides, the CDR3 is TGTGCCAGCAGTGACATTGGGGGCTACGAGCAGTGCTTC.

V is TRBV6-2 or TRBV6-3 and J is TRBJ2-7; D gene unclear. The CDR3 extends over 11 amino acids. Germline loops: CDR1 MNHEY, CDR2 SVGEGT. V was cut by 6 bases and J by 9 bases, with 12 bases left in between. The chain's CDR3 is CASSTGPGQYF. The CDR3 DNA follows: TGTGCCAGCAGCACTGGTCCAGGGCAGTACTTC.

V is TRBV5-1 and J is TRBJ2-2; D is uncertain. V was trimmed by 0 bases and J by 5 bases, leaving 8 bases between them. Germline CDR1 is SGHRS and CDR2 is YFSETQ. This CDR3 is built from 14 residues. The CDR3 reads CASSLAVGTGELFF. CDR3 DNA: TGCGCCAGCAGCTTGGCGGTAGGGACCGGGGAGCTGTTTTTT.